Sequencing of this T cell receptor (beta chain) was carried out in a study of Ad26.COV2.S vaccination and SARS-CoV-2 variants. Measured with immunoSEQ multiplex PCR; TCRdb has only the in-frame clones, and not every one. The sample carries 380,000 or so clones, about nine tenths recorded once. Stated treatment: 15 to 20 received Ad26.COV2.S at low or high dose, single or two shots; five or six received placebo; per-sample allocation not given. The samples were gathered on day 63 after the first injection of vaccine or placebo. Wuhan-strain SARS-CoV-2 spike was expressed by the Ad26 vector that made up the vaccine. The CDR3 is made up of 15 amino acids. CDR1 is SGHRS and CDR2 is YFSETQ in the germline V gene. Trimming removed 0 bases at V and 1 base at J, with 7 bases between.

J is TRBJ2-2 and V is TRBV5-1; the D is unclear. This TCR was recovered from a person aged 18-65 years who received the Ad26.COV2.S COVID-19 vaccine or a placebo. The sample here was peripheral blood, taken in a trial of Ad26.COV2.S vaccine versus placebo. The CDR3: CASSLALGNTGELFF. CDR3 bases: TGCGCCAGCAGCTTGGCTCTGGGGAACACCGGGGAGCTGTTTTTT.